This entry is about one T cell receptor (beta chain). These data come from a study of blood T cell repertoires in COVID-19. Study as a whole: T cells, B-cell-depleted T cells, or PBMCs provided the cDNA or gDNA that served as material.

It was during active infection that Seattle patients were enrolled and then longitudinally followed. CDR1 is MGHRA, CDR2 YSYEKL, per germline. The CDR3 length is 14 residues. V was clipped by 3 bases and J by 2 bases, with 11 bases between them. In the original analysis: The assay estimated nucleated cells by amplifying reference gene primers. Here immunoSEQ multiplex PCR was the method, and the copy in TCRdb shows in-frame clones only, minus some. That table is the source of V, J and clone size, and D and trimming were worked out from the DNA. The profile shows fewer than 650,000 clones, about 88% of them singletons.

The rearrangement joins TRBV4-1 to TRBJ2-7; no firm D call. Sequenced sample: peripheral blood. The source is a woman aged 45-65 years with COVID-19, enrolled during active disease. CDR3 amino acids: CASSHPTETYEQYF. The CDR3, as DNA: TGCGCCAGCAGCCACCCTACAGAGACCTACGAGCAGTACTTC.